This T cell receptor (beta chain) is drawn from a study of blood T cell repertoires in COVID-19. Turning to the study itself: Material from acute and convalescent COVID-19 was sourced from the United States, Italy and Spain. Sources were T cells, B-cell-depleted T cells, or PBMCs; the material itself was cDNA or gDNA.

In the original workflow: Scientists estimated how many nucleated cells there were by amplifying reference gene primers. Only in-frame clones appear in the TCRdb table, and some are missing; sequencing was by immunoSEQ multiplex PCR. D and trimming come from the DNA, and the V and J calls and clone size come from that table. Here the sample spans 56,000 or so clones, approximately 85% being singletons. The sequenced material came from peripheral blood. This receptor was taken from a human donor in a cohort sampled during active COVID-19.

The CDR3 region is CASSPTGGAGANVLTF. CDR3 sequence (DNA): TGTGCCAGCTCACCAACAGGGGGCGCTGGGGCCAACGTCCTGACTTTC. The genes are TRBV18 and TRBJ2-6; 9 bases match TRBD1. Germline CDR1 is KGHSH and CDR2 is LQKENI. There are 16 residues in the CDR3. V shed 2 bases and J 2 bases; nucleotides not matched to a gene: 1.